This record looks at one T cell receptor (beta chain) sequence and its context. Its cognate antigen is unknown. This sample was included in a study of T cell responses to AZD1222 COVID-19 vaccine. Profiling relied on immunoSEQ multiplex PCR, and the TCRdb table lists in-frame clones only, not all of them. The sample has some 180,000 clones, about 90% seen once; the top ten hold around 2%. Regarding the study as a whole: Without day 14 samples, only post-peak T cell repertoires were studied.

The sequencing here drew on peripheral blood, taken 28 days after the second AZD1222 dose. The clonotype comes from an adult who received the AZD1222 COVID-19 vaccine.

CDR3 protein: CASGTTGSSSYEQYF. CDR3 sequence (DNA): TGTGCCAGCGGAACGACAGGGTCGAGCTCCTACGAGCAGTACTTC. The J gene is TRBJ2-7, the V gene TRBV6-1; TRBD1 matches 7 bases. Germline CDR1 reads MNHNS; CDR2 reads SASEGT. The CDR3 length is 15 residues. Trimming removed 8 bases from V and 0 bases from J; junction bases left unmatched: 10.